Listed here are 12 T cell receptor beta chains from one sample, sequenced in a study of blood T cell repertoires in COVID-19 (dated by TCRdb to the early 2020s). Library construction relied on the immunoSEQ multiplex PCR assay. TCRdb obtained this table from immuneACCESS and retained in-frame rearrangements with V and J assigned. These tables miss some clones; where compared with another copy, unresolved V genes account for less than half of the shortfall, and the remainder is unexplained. The sample includes about 200,000 clones, with about 90% observed a single time. Of the sample, roughly 1.2% is held by the ten largest clones. The sequenced material came from peripheral blood. These TCRs come from a man aged 25-45 years with acute or convalescent COVID-19.

The CDR3 DNA follows: TGTGCCACCAGCAGAAAGCGGGGGGCCCTCACAGATACGCAGTATTTT. Protein sequence: CATSRKRGALTDTQYF. The gene calls are TRBV15 and TRBJ2-3, with TRBD2 matching over 9 bases. Trimming cost V 2 bases and J 2 bases; bases outside gene matches: 5. CDR3 length: 16 amino acids. Germline lookup yields CDR1 LNHNV and CDR2 YYDKDF (reference sequence).

CDR3 in amino acids: CASSLDAAGSNQPQHF. Here the CDR3 DNA reads TGCGCCAGCAGCTTGGACGCGGCGGGCAGCAATCAGCCCCAGCATTTT. The V call is TRBV5-1, the J call TRBJ1-5; D unresolved. V dropped 0 bases and J dropped 1 base, with 11 bases sitting between them. The germline CDR1 and CDR2 sequences are SGHRS and YFSETQ. The CDR3 runs 16 residues.

This clone was recorded only once. The chain joins TRBV4-2 to TRBJ2-3; 8 bases are a match to TRBD2. Per germline, CDR1 LGHNA and CDR2 YNFKEQ. The CDR3 extends over 18 amino acids. V lost 2 bases and J lost 2; bases outside the gene matches: 12. The CDR3 nucleotides are TGTGCCAGCAGCCAAACTCCTTCTCTAGCGGGCTACACAGATACGCAGTATTTT. Translating it yields CASSQTPSLAGYTDTQYF.

This clone was detected many times. V usage is TRBV12-2 and J usage is TRBJ1-5; the table's D call, TRBD1, was not checked against the DNA. TRBV12-2 is designated a pseudogene. The CDR3 contains 13 residues. CDR3: CASRGTGGQPQHF. The CDR3 DNA follows: TGTGCAAGTCGTGGGACAGGGGGGCAGCCCCAGCATTTT.

The V gene is TRBV28, the J gene TRBJ1-6; D perhaps matches TRBD1 (6 bases). CDR1 and CDR2 (germline): MDHEN, SYDVKM. V lost 1 base, J lost 9 bases, and 13 bases lay in between. This CDR3 spans 15 amino acids. CDR3 nucleotide sequence: TGTGCCAGCAGTTTATCCAGGGGCGCATTTTCACCCCTCCACTTT. This translates into CASSLSRGAFSPLHF.

The genes are TRBV29-1 and TRBJ2-2; possibly TRBD1 for D (6 bases). The CDR3 consists of 15 residues. Germline values: CDR1 SQVTM, CDR2 ANQGSEA. The CDR3 here is CSPLATGRNTGELFF. The CDR3, as DNA: TGCAGTCCATTGGCCACAGGGAGAAACACCGGGGAGCTGTTTTTT.

V and J are TRBV3-1 (or the pseudogene TRBV3-2) and TRBJ1-5; D may be TRBD1 (6 bases). V lost 1 base and J lost 0, with 16 bases in between. The CDR3 sequence is 18 residues long. The germline V gene encodes CDR1 LGHDT and CDR2 YNNKEL (reference sequence). The CDR3 protein is CASSQGTAYTDSNQPQHF. The CDR3 coding sequence is TGTGCCAGCAGCCAAGGGACAGCCTATACAGATAGCAATCAGCCCCAGCATTTT.

This clone was observed a few times. The chain combines TRBV7-6 with TRBJ2-1; D is undetermined. Trimming took 5 bases from V and 7 from J, leaving 15 bases between them. The CDR3 runs 14 residues. Germline V gives CDR1 SGHVS, CDR2 FNYEAQ. CDR3 sequence: CASSPSAFVNEQFF. The CDR3, as DNA: TGTGCCAGCAGCCCGTCTGCGTTTGTTAATGAGCAGTTCTTC.

J is TRBJ1-1 and V is TRBV10-3, with 7 bases that match TRBD1. The CDR3 sequence is 13 residues long. V lost 0 bases to trimming and J lost 7 bases; unmatched junction nucleotides: 2. Germline V gene lookup returns CDR1 ENHRY and CDR2 SYGVKD. CDR3 in DNA: TGTGCCATCAGTGAGTCGGGACAGAGTGAAGCTTTCTTT. It is translated as CAISESGQSEAFF.

CDR3 amino acids: CASKSGRHGPQHF. For the CDR3, the DNA is TGTGCCAGCAAGTCGGGAAGGCATGGGCCCCAGCATTTT. The chain links TRBV6-5 to TRBJ1-5; no reliable D call. The V gene lost 7 bases and the J gene lost 9 bases, with 16 bases spanning the gap. This CDR3 contains 13 residues. Germline V gene sequence: CDR1 MNHEY, CDR2 SVGAGI.

The chain combines TRBV30 with TRBJ2-7; 10 nucleotides agree with TRBD2. The CDR3 runs to 15 residues. Trimming at V came to 3 bases and at J to 1 base, leaving 6 bases not matched to a gene. The germline gives CDR1 GTSNPN, CDR2 SVGIG (reference sequence). DNA of the CDR3: TGTGCCTGGAGCCGGGGACTAGCGTCGTCCTACGAGCAGTACTTC. Amino acid sequence: CAWSRGLASSYEQYF.

The rearrangement joins TRBV5-6 to TRBJ1-4, with 8 nucleotides matching TRBD1. Trimming took 4 bases from V and 0 from J; bases not matched to a gene: 5. This CDR3 contains 16 residues. Germline loops: CDR1 SGHDT, CDR2 YYEEEE. The CDR3 protein is CASSRGQGPTNEKLFF. The CDR3 DNA follows: TGTGCCAGCAGCAGAGGACAGGGTCCAACTAATGAAAAACTGTTTTTT.